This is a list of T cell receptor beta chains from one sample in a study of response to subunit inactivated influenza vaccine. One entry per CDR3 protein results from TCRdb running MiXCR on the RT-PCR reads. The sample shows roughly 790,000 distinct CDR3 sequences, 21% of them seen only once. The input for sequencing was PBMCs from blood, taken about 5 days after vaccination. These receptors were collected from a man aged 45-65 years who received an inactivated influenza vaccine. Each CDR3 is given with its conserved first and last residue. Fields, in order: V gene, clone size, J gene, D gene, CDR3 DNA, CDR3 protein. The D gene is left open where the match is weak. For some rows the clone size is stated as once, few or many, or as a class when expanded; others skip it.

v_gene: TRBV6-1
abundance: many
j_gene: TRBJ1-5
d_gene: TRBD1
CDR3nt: TGTGCCAGCGGACAGGGGAGGAATCAGCCCCAGCATTTT
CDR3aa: CASGQGRNQPQHF

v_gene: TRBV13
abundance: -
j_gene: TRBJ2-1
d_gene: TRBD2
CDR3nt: TGTGCCAGCAGCTCCCTACTAGCGGGGATTTCCAATGAGCAGTTCTTC
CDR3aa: CASSSLLAGISNEQFF

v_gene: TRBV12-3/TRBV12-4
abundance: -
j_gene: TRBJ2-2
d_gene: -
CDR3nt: TGTGCCAGCAGTCCTAATGACCGCCCCGGGGCCGGGGAGCTGTTTTTT
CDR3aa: CASSPNDRPGAGELFF

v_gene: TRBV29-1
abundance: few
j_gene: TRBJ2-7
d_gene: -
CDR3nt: TGCAGCGTTGTGCAGGACTCCTACGAGCAGTACTTC
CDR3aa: CSVVQDSYEQYF

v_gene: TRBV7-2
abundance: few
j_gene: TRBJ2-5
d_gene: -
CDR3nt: TGTGCCAGCAGCTCCCTGACCCTCCGTGGAGAGACCCAGTACTTC
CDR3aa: CASSSLTLRGETQYF

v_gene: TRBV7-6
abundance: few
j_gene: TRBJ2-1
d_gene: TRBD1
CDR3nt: TGTGCCAGCAGCTCACCAAGCGACAGGGTCCCCTACAATGAGCAGTTCTTC
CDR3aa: CASSSPSDRVPYNEQFF

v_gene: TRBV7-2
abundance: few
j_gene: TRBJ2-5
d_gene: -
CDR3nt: TGTGCCAGCAGCTTAGTCTGGGATGGCCAAGAGACCCAGTACTTC
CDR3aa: CASSLVWDGQETQYF

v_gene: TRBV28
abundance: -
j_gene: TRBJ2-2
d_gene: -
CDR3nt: TGTGCCAGCAGTTTTCCCTTCACCGGGGAGCTGTTTTTT
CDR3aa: CASSFPFTGELFF

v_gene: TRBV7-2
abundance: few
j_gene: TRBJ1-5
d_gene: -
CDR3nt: TGTGCCAGCAGCTCGAACGGACGGCCCCAGCATTTT
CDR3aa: CASSSNGRPQHF

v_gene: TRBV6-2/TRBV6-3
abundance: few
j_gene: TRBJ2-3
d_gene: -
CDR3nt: TGTGCCAGCAGTCCATTGCCAGGGCTTCGGACAGATACGCAGTATTTT
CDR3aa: CASSPLPGLRTDTQYF

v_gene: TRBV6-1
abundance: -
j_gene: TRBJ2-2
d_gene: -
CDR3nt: TGTGCCAGCAGTGAAACCGGACAGATCGTCGGGGAGCTGTTTTTT
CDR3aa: CASSETGQIVGELFF

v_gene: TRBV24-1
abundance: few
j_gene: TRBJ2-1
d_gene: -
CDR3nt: TGTGCCACCAGCCAGGTTACGGGAGCGATGGGTGAGCAGTTCTTC
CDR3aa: CATSQVTGAMGEQFF

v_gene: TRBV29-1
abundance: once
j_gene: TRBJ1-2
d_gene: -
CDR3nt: TGCAGCGTTGCTTGGGACCACGGCTCAGGATTTTTTGGCTACACCTTC
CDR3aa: CSVAWDHGSGFFGYTF

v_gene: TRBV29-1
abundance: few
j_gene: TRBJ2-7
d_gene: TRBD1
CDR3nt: TGCAGCGTCGCGACAGGGAGAGAGCAGTACTTC
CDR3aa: CSVATGREQYF

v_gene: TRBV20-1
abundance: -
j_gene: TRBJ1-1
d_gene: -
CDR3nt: TGCAGTGCCACCCCCTTGACCATGAACACTGAAGCTTTCTTT
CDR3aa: CSATPLTMNTEAFF

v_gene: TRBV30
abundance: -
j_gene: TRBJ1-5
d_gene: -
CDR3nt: TGTGCCTGGAGTTACAGGGATAGCAATCAGCCCCAGCATTTT
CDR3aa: CAWSYRDSNQPQHF

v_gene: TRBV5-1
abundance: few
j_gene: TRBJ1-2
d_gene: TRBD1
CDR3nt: TGCGCCAGCAGCCGGGGACAGGGGGCCGTTGGCTACACCTTC
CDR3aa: CASSRGQGAVGYTF

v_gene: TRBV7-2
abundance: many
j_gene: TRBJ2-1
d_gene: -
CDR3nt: TGTGCCAGCAGCTTCACATACAATGAGCAGTTCTTC
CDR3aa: CASSFTYNEQFF

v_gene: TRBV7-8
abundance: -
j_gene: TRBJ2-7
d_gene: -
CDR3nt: TGTGCCAGCAGACCAATCGTCGAGGGCGGGCAGTACTTC
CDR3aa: CASRPIVEGGQYF

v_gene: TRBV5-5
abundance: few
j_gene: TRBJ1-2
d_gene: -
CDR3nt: TGTGCCAGTAGCTTGGGTCTCTCCGCTAACTATGGCTACACCTTC
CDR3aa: CASSLGLSANYGYTF

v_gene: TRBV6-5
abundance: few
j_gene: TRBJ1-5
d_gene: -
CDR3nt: TGTGCCAGCAGTTACGTTCCAGGGTTCAATAATCAGCCCCAGCATTTT
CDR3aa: CASSYVPGFNNQPQHF

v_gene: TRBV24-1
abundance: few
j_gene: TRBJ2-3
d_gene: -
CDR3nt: TGTGCCACCAGTGATGCGTACCTCACAGATACGCAGTATTTT
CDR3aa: CATSDAYLTDTQYF

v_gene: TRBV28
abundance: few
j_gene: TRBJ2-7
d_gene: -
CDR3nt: TGTGCCAGCAGTTTAGGGGCCCTTCCATTAAAGGAGCAGTACTTC
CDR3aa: CASSLGALPLKEQYF

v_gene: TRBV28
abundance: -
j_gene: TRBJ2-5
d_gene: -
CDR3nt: TGTGCCAGCAGTCCGGGCCCCCTTCCCCAGTACTTC
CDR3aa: CASSPGPLPQYF

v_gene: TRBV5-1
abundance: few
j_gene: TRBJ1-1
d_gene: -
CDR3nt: TGCGCCAGCAGCTTTACAGGGATGGGGAACACTGAAGCTTTCTTT
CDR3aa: CASSFTGMGNTEAFF

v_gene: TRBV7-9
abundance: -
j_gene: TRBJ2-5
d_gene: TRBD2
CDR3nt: TGTGCCAGCGGGAGGGGCGCCAAGGAGACCCAGTACTTC
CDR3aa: CASGRGAKETQYF

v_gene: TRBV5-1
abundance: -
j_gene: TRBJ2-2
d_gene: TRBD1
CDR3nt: TGCGCCAGCAGCCCGAGGACAGGGGGTGCCGGGGAGCTGTTTTTT
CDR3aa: CASSPRTGGAGELFF

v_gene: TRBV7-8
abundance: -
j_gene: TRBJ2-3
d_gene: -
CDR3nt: TGTGCCAGCAGCTTAGCATCGTATGGCTGGCAGGGGAAGACAGATACGCAGTATTTT
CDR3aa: CASSLASYGWQGKTDTQYF

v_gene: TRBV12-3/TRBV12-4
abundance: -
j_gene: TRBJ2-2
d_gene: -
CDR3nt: TGTGCCAGCAGTTTTGGCCACCGTGCCGGGGAGCTGTTTTTT
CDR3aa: CASSFGHRAGELFF

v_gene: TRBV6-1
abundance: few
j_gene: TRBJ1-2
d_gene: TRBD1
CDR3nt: TGTGCCAGCAGTAAAGGGACAGGGCCTCCCGGCTACACCTTC
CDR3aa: CASSKGTGPPGYTF

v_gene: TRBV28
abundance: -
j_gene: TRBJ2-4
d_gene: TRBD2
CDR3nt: TGTGCCAGCAGTTGGGATCCGGGACTAGCGGGAGGGTCACTAGCCAAAAACATTCAGTACTTC
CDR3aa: CASSWDPGLAGGSLAKNIQYF

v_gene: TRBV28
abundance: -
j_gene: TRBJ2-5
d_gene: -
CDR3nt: TGTGCCAGCAACCGACTAGGCCGGAGAGGACAAGAGACCCAGTACTTC
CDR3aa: CASNRLGRRGQETQYF

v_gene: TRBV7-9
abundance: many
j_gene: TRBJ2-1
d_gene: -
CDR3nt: TGTGCCAGCAGCTTAATTCATAATGAGCAGTTCTTC
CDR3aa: CASSLIHNEQFF

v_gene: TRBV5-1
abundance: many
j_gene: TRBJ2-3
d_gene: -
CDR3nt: TGCGCCAGCAGCTTGGACAGGGACACAGATACGCAGTATTTT
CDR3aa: CASSLDRDTDTQYF

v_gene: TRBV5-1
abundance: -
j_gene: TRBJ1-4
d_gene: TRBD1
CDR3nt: TGCGCCAGCAGCAGGGGGACAGGCTTCGATGAAAAACTGTTTTTT
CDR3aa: CASSRGTGFDEKLFF

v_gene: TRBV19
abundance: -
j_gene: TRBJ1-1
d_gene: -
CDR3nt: TGTGCCAGTAGTCCGACGGTGCGGTACACTGAAGCTTTCTTT
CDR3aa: CASSPTVRYTEAFF

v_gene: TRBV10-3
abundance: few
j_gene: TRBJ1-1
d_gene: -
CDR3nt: TGTGCCATCAGTGAGGACCTGGTTAGTACTGAAGCTTTCTTT
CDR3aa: CAISEDLVSTEAFF

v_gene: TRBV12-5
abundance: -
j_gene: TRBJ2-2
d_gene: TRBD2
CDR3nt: TGTGCTAGTGGTTTGGTACATACTAGCGGGGGGAGGACCGGGGAGCTGTTTTTT
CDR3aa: CASGLVHTSGGRTGELFF

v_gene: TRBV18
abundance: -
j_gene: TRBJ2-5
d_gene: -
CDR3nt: TGTGCCAGCTCACCACACGCAGGAGTCCAAGAGACCCAGTACTTC
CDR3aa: CASSPHAGVQETQYF

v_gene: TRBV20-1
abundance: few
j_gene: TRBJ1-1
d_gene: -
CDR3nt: TGCAGTGCTAGAGATCCGGGGGGGGCCACTGAAGCTTTCTTT
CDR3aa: CSARDPGGATEAFF

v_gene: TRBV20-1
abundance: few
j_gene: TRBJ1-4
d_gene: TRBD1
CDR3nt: TGCAGTGCTGATCGACAGGGAGCGACTGAAAAACTGTTTTTT
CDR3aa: CSADRQGATEKLFF

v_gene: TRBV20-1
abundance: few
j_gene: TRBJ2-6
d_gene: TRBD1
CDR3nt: TGCAGTGCTAGAGATCGAAAGTCCAGACAGGGGGTTGCGGGGGCCAACGTCCTGACTTTC
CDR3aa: CSARDRKSRQGVAGANVLTF